These 9 T cell receptor beta chains came from one sample sequenced in a study of blood T cell repertoires in COVID-19. TCRdb's table, derived via immunoSEQ multiplex PCR, lists solely in-frame clones and lacks some. The data contain approximately 250,000 clones, around four fifths of them seen just once; the ten biggest clones take up roughly 6.4%. Sequenced material: peripheral blood. The source is a woman aged 55-70 years with active or convalescent COVID-19.

Only one count was recorded for this clone. The chain is built from TRBV4-2 and TRBJ2-4, with TRBD2 matching 9 bases. Germline assignment: CDR1 LGHNA and CDR2 YNFKEQ. This CDR3 comprises 15 residues. Germline trimming cut 4 bases from V and 7 bases from J; bases unmatched to any gene: 8. CDR3 in DNA: TGTGCCAGCAGCCCCGTTCGCGGGGGGGCGAACATTCAGTACTTC. It yields the protein CASSPVRGGANIQYF.

This clone came up once. The gene calls are TRBV7-9 and TRBJ1-2; D is ambiguous. Looked up from germline, CDR1 is SEHNR and CDR2 is FQNEAQ (reference sequence). Between the trimmed V and J ends, which lost 5 bases and 5 bases, there was a span of 6 bases. This CDR3 is built from 11 residues. The CDR3 protein is CASSPTYGYTF. CDR3 in DNA: TGTGCCAGCAGCCCTACTTATGGCTACACCTTC.

The chain combines TRBV27 with TRBJ1-5; 11 bases are shared with TRBD1. The V gene end was trimmed by 6 bases and the J gene end by 6 bases; junction bases not matched to a gene: 7. The CDR3 runs 15 residues. Germline V gene data show CDR1 as MNHEY and CDR2 as SMNVEV (reference sequence). CDR3 region: CASSTGQGDIQPQHF. The CDR3 DNA follows: TGTGCCAGCAGCACGGGACAGGGGGATATTCAGCCCCAGCATTTT.

The chain carries TRBV3-1 (or the pseudogene TRBV3-2) and TRBJ1-2, with TRBD1 identical over 7 bases. Germline assignment: CDR1 LGHDT and CDR2 YNNKEL (reference sequence). V lost 1 base and J lost 6; bases outside the gene matches: 5. CDR3 length: 14 amino acids. This CDR3 reads CASSQGGGGHGYTF. The CDR3 DNA reads TGTGCCAGCAGCCAAGGTGGAGGGGGCCATGGCTACACCTTC.

This chain links TRBV29-1 with TRBJ2-1, with 11 bases lining up with TRBD2. In germline, CDR1 is SQVTM, CDR2 ANQGSEA. The CDR3 loop spans 14 amino acids. V dropped 5 bases and J dropped 8; count of bases not matched to a gene: 8. The CDR3 nucleotides read TGCAGCGTTTTGAATGTAGCGGGGGGGCATGAGCAGTTCTTC. This translates into CSVLNVAGGHEQFF.

The CDR3 sequence is CSSWDGGYGYTF. For the CDR3, the DNA is TGCAGCTCATGGGACGGGGGCTATGGCTACACCTTC. The rearrangement uses TRBV29-1 and TRBJ1-2, with D possibly TRBD1 on 5 matching bases. CDR3 length: 12 residues. Trimming pared 8 bases from V and 4 bases from J, leaving 14 bases between. Looked up from germline, CDR1 is SQVTM and CDR2 is ANQGSEA.

This clone was observed once. The chain joins TRBV18 to TRBJ2-3; D is ambiguous. V lost 4 bases, J lost 1 base, and 12 bases lay in between. There are 15 residues in the CDR3. In germline, CDR1 is KGHSH, CDR2 LQKENI. The CDR3 loop is CASSRAPPGTDTQYF. As DNA, the CDR3 is TGTGCCAGCTCACGCGCCCCTCCGGGCACAGATACGCAGTATTTT.

The V and J genes are TRBV19 and TRBJ1-4, with 9 nucleotides matching TRBD1. Trimming cost V 7 bases and J 4 bases; bases outside gene matches: 7. CDR3 size: 15 residues. Germline values: CDR1 LNHDA, CDR2 SQIVND (reference sequence). The CDR3, as DNA: TGTGCCAGTACCCGCCGGGGACAGGGTAATGAAAAACTGTTTTTT. Translation: CASTRRGQGNEKLFF.

In this sample, this clone turned up a few times. The chain carries TRBV27 and TRBJ2-2; TRBD1 agrees at 8 bases. Unmatched junction bases numbered 9, after V lost 9 bases and J lost 3 bases. Germline CDR1 MNHEY, CDR2 SMNVEV (reference sequence). The CDR3 is 15 residues long. CDR3: CASNTDRGDTGELFF. CDR3 bases: TGTGCCAGTAATACCGACAGGGGCGACACCGGGGAGCTGTTTTTT.